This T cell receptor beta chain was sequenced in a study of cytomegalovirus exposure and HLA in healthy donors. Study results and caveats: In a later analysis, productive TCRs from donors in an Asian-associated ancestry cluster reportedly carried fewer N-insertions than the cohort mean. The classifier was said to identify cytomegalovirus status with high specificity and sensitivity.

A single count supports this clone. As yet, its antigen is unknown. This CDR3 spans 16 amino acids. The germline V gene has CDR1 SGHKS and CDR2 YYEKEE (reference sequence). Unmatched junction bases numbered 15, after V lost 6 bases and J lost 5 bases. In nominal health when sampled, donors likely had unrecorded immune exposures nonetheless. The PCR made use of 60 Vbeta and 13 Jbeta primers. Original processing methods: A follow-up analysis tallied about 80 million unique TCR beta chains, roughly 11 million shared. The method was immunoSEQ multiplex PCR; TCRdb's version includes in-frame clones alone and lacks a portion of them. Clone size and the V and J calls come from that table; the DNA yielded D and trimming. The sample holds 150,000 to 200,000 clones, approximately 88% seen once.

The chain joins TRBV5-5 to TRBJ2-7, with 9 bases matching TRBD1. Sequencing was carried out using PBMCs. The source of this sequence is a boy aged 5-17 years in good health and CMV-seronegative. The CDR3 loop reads CASTLETGGLPDEQYF. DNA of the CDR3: TGTGCCAGCACCCTAGAGACAGGGGGACTACCGGACGAGCAGTACTTC.